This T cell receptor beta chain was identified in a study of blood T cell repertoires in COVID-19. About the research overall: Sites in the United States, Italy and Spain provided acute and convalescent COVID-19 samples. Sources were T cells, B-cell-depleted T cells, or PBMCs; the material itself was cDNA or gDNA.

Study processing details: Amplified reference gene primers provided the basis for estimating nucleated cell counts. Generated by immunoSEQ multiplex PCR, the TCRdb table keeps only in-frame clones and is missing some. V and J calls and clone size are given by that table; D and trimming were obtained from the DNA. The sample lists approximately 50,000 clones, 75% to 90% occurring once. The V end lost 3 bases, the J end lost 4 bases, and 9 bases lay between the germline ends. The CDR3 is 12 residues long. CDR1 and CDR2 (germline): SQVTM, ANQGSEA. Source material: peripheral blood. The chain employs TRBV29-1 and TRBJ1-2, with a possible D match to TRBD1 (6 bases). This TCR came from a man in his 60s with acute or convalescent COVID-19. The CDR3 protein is CSVERTVYGYTF. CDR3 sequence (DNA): TGCAGCGTTGAGCGGACAGTCTATGGCTACACCTTC.